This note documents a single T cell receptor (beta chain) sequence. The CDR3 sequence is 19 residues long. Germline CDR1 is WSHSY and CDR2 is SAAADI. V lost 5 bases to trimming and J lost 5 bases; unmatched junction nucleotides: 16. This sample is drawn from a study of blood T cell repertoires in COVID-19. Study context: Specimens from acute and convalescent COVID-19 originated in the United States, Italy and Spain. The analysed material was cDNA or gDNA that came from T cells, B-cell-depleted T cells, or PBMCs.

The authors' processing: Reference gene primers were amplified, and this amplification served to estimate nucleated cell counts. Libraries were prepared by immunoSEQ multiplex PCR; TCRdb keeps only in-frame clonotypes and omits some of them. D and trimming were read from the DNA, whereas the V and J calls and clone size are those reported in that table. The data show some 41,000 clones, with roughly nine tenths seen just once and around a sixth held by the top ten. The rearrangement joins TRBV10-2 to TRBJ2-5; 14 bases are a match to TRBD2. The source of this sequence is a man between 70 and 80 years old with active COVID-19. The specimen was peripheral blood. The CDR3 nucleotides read TGCGCCAGCAGTTTACCCGGGACTAGCGGGGGAGGTGGTATGGAGACCCAGTACTTC. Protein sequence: CASSLPGTSGGGGMETQYF.